The 27 T cell receptor beta chains reported below all come from one sample, sequenced in a study of T cells in localized non-small cell lung cancer. This table comes from immunoSEQ multiplex PCR, and its TCRdb copy is limited to in-frame clones, with some not included. This sample has more than 50,000 clones; over 75% occur once, and the top ten carry approximately 20%. Sequences were derived from peripheral blood, sampled before any cancer treatment. These receptors all stem from a female donor of 60 years or more with stage II squamous cell lung carcinoma.

This rearrangement joins TRBV7-3 to TRBJ2-1; 10 nucleotides match TRBD2. With V trimmed by 1 base and J by 8 bases, 8 bases remained unmatched. CDR1 and CDR2 from the germline V gene are SGHTA and FQGTGA. This CDR3 has 16 residues. The CDR3 DNA is TGTGCCAGCAGCTTAAGACCAAGCGGGGGGGCCCATGAGCAGTTCTTC. It codes for CASSLRPSGGAHEQFF. Variable domain in full (rest from reference TRBV7-3 and TRBJ2-1): GAGVSQTPSNKVTEKGKYVELRCDPISGHTALYWYRQSLGQGPEFLIYFQGTGAADDSGLPNDRFFAVRPEGSVSTLKIQRTERGDSAVYLCASSLRPSGGAHEQFFGPGTRLTVL.

V usage is TRBV10-3 and J usage is TRBJ2-7, with D possibly being TRBD2 (5 bases). The germline V and J ends were trimmed by 5 bases and 5 bases, with 10 bases remaining between them. The germline gives CDR1 ENHRY, CDR2 SYGVKD. CDR3 length: 12 amino acids. The CDR3 protein is CAISPQRDEQYF. The CDR3 DNA reads as TGTGCCATCAGTCCACAGAGGGACGAGCAGTACTTC.

The rearrangement links TRBV7-6 to TRBJ2-5; TRBD1 aligns across 7 bases. The CDR3 is 17 amino acids. Germline values: CDR1 SGHVS, CDR2 FNYEAQ. Losses at the gene ends were 4 bases for V and 2 bases for J; bases not matched to a gene: 13. The CDR3 region is CASSSRQLGGFQETQYF. DNA for the CDR3: TGTGCCAGCAGCTCCCGACAATTAGGGGGCTTTCAAGAGACCCAGTACTTC.

The genes are TRBV5-1 and TRBJ1-2, with D perhaps matching TRBD1 (6 bases). V gave up 0 bases and J gave up 3 bases, with 18 bases separating them. This CDR3 has 17 amino acids. Germline CDR1 SGHRS, CDR2 YFSETQ. The CDR3: CASSLASSWDNHYGYTF. The DNA for the CDR3 is TGCGCCAGCAGCTTGGCGTCCTCTTGGGACAATCACTATGGCTACACCTTC.

This clone was detected only a few times. The genes are TRBV19 and TRBJ1-5, with a possible D match to TRBD1 (5 bases). The CDR3 loop spans 15 amino acids. V was shortened by 4 bases and J by 0 bases, with 10 bases between the two germline ends. Germline values: CDR1 LNHDA, CDR2 SQIVND (reference sequence). CDR3: CASSTRQNSNQPQHF. CDR3 sequence (DNA): TGTGCCAGTAGTACTAGACAGAATAGCAATCAGCCCCAGCATTTT. The variable domain in full, completed from reference TRBV19 and TRBJ1-5, reads DGGITQSPKYLFRKEGQNVTLSCEQNLNHDAMYWYRQDPGQGLRLIYYSQIVNDFQKGDIAEGYSVSREKKESFPLTVTSAQKNPTAFYLCASSTRQNSNQPQHFGDGTRLSIL.

This chain links TRBV5-1 with TRBJ2-1, with TRBD2 matching 12 bases. The V gene's germline CDR1 is SGHRS and CDR2 YFSETQ. V shed 2 bases, J shed 9 bases, and the junction held 9 bases outside the gene matches. The CDR3 consists of 16 residues. CDR3 in DNA: TGCGCCAGCAGCTTCACTAGCGGGGGGAAAAGGACTGAGCAGTTCTTC. Residues: CASSFTSGGKRTEQFF.

This sequence joins TRBV20-1 and TRBJ2-3; TRBD2 might be the D (6 bases). CDR1 DFQATT and CDR2 SNEGSKA come from the germline V gene (reference sequence). This CDR3 has 10 residues. The V end lost 5 bases, the J end lost 10 bases, and 10 bases lay between the germline ends. In nucleotides, the CDR3 is TGCAGTGCTTACACGGGAGCGCAGTATTTT. The encoded protein is CSAYTGAQYF.

The V and J genes are TRBV5-6 and TRBJ1-1; 7 positions match TRBD1. With 7 bases clipped from V and 4 bases from J, the junction kept 10 bases outside the gene matches. This CDR3 is 14 amino acids long. From germline, CDR1 is SGHDT and CDR2 YYEEEE. CDR3 protein: CASRRRDSFTEAFF. CDR3 DNA sequence: TGTGCCAGCCGGCGACGGGACAGCTTCACTGAAGCTTTCTTT.

The chain employs TRBV6-1 and TRBJ1-3; D not certain. The CDR3 totals 11 residues. Germline CDR1 reads MNHNS; CDR2 reads SASEGT. V shed 6 bases and J shed 3 bases, with 3 bases lying between them. The CDR3 region is CASSFGNTIYF. The CDR3, as DNA: TGTGCCAGCAGCTTTGGAAACACCATATATTTT.

The sample holds a few counts of this clone. CDR3 protein: CASSQEAGIVETQYF. The DNA of the CDR3 is TGCGCCAGCAGCCAAGAGGCAGGGATTGTGGAGACCCAGTACTTC. V and J are TRBV4-1 and TRBJ2-5; D may be TRBD1 (5 bases). CDR1 is MGHRA and CDR2 is YSYEKL in the germline V gene. The CDR3 is 15 amino acids. Trimming pared 0 bases from V and 5 bases from J, leaving 13 bases between.

This clone was picked up one time. The V call is TRBV19, the J call TRBJ1-5, with D possibly being TRBD1 (5 bases). Germline V gene sequence: CDR1 LNHDA, CDR2 SQIVND (reference sequence). V dropped 10 bases and J dropped 0 bases, with 13 bases sitting between them. The CDR3 loop spans 14 amino acids. In DNA, the CDR3 is TGTGCCACCCGAGACAGATATAGCAATCAGCCCCAGCATTTT. As protein: CATRDRYSNQPQHF.

This clone turned up a few times. V gene TRBV19 combines with J gene TRBJ1-1, with D tentatively TRBD1 (5 bases). Germline assignment: CDR1 LNHDA and CDR2 SQIVND (reference sequence). The CDR3 is made up of 13 amino acids. Trimming took off 6 bases at V and 0 bases at J, with 8 bases between the two ends. Written as DNA, the CDR3 is TGTGCCAGTAGCCGGGACGTGAACACTGAAGCTTTCTTT. This gives the protein CASSRDVNTEAFF.

The chain is built from TRBV27 and TRBJ2-7; 7 bases map to TRBD1. The CDR3 runs to 13 residues. Germline assignment: CDR1 MNHEY and CDR2 SMNVEV (reference sequence). V gave up 8 bases and J gave up 2 bases; unmatched junction bases: 6. The CDR3 here is CASSRQGPYEQYF. CDR3 bases: TGTGCCAGCTCAAGACAGGGACCCTACGAGCAGTACTTC.

The chain links TRBV5-5 to TRBJ1-1, with TRBD1 matching 8 bases. Unmatched junction bases numbered 7, after V lost 5 bases and J lost 4 bases. The CDR3 sequence is 14 residues long. Germline CDR1 is SGHKS and CDR2 is YYEKEE (reference sequence). CDR3 sequence (DNA): TGTGCCAGCAGGTTATTACAGGGGGTCACTGAAGCTTTCTTT. Translated, it gives CASRLLQGVTEAFF.

The chain employs TRBV30 and TRBJ1-4, with a weak D call TRBD1 (6 bases). Germline loops: CDR1 GTSNPN, CDR2 SVGIG (reference sequence). V was trimmed by 4 bases and J by 8 bases, leaving 11 bases between them. This CDR3 contains 12 residues. The CDR3 sequence is CAWTRGREKLFF. CDR3 bases: TGTGCCTGGACCAGGGGTCGCGAAAAACTGTTTTTT.

V is TRBV7-2 and J is TRBJ2-5; maybe TRBD1 (6 bases). Germline CDR1 and CDR2: SGHTA and FQGNSA. V was shortened by 3 bases and J by 7 bases, with 12 bases between the two germline ends. This CDR3 comprises 13 residues. CDR3: CASSFGQSGTQYF. The CDR3 coding sequence is TGTGCCAGCAGCTTCGGACAGAGTGGGACCCAGTACTTC. Full variable domain (missing parts from reference TRBV7-2 and TRBJ2-5): GAGVSQSPSNKVTEKGKDVELRCDPISGHTALYWYRQSLGQGLEFLIYFQGNSAPDKSGLPSDRFSAERTGGSVSTLTIQRTQQEDSAVYLCASSFGQSGTQYFGPGTRLLVL.

The CDR3 protein is CASSEIGVQGGGQYF. The CDR3 coding sequence is TGTGCCAGCAGTGAAATCGGGGTTCAGGGCGGGGGGCAGTACTTC. The chain couples TRBV2 to TRBJ2-7; 7 bases match TRBD2. In germline, CDR1 is SNHLY, CDR2 FYNNEI. The trim removed 2 bases at V and 9 bases at J, leaving 13 bases unmatched. The CDR3 totals 15 residues.

In DNA form, the CDR3 reads TGCGCCAGCAGCTTGCAGGGGATTCAAGAGACCCAGTACTTC. This codes for CASSLQGIQETQYF. This chain joins TRBV5-1 and TRBJ2-5, with a weak D call TRBD1 (6 bases). Germline V gene data show CDR1 as SGHRS and CDR2 as YFSETQ. Trimming removed 1 base at V and 2 bases at J, with 9 bases between. This CDR3 has 14 residues.

The rearrangement links TRBV4-1 to TRBJ2-3; TRBD2 matches at 7 bases. With 3 bases clipped from V and 2 bases from J, the junction kept 2 bases outside the gene matches. The germline V gene has CDR1 MGHRA and CDR2 YSYEKL. This CDR3 has 14 amino acids. CDR3 protein: CASSQGDYTDTQYF. CDR3 nucleotide sequence: TGCGCCAGCAGCCAGGGGGACTACACAGATACGCAGTATTTT.

This clone was detected once. The chain carries TRBV9 and TRBJ1-4; D is unresolved. CDR1 and CDR2 from the germline V gene are SGDLS and YYNGEE. The CDR3 consists of 14 residues. V lost 2 bases, J lost 4 bases, and 9 bases lay in between. CDR3 nucleotide sequence: TGTGCCAGCAGCGTGAAGGGTAGTAATGAAAAACTGTTTTTT. Amino acids: CASSVKGSNEKLFF.

This clone was seen a handful of times. The chain uses TRBV4-1 and TRBJ2-2; D may be TRBD1 (6 bases). The ends were cut back, 5 bases at V and 0 bases at J, with 19 bases in the middle. Germline V CDR1 and CDR2: MGHRA, YSYEKL. The CDR3 extends over 18 amino acids. Written as DNA, the CDR3 is TGCGCCAGCAGCTCCTTTGAGAGGACAGAGGCGAACACCGGGGAGCTGTTTTTT. This codes for CASSSFERTEANTGELFF.

The chain has TRBV6-5 and TRBJ2-5; 9 positions agree with TRBD1. Trimming at V came to 5 bases and at J to 2 bases, leaving 3 bases not matched to a gene. Germline V lookup: CDR1 MNHEY, CDR2 SVGAGI. The CDR3 length is 14 residues. In DNA, the CDR3 is TGTGCCAGCAGTGACAGGGGGAGGCAAGAGACCCAGTACTTC. It yields the protein CASSDRGRQETQYF.

The rearrangement links TRBV14 to TRBJ2-2; no firm D call. V shed 0 bases and J shed 7 bases, with 0 bases lying between them. Germline V gives CDR1 SGHDN, CDR2 FVKESK. CDR3 length: 11 residues. The CDR3: CASSQDGELFF. The CDR3 DNA reads as TGTGCCAGCAGCCAAGACGGGGAGCTGTTTTTT.

This rearrangement joins TRBV7-2 to TRBJ1-1; a possible D gene is TRBD1 (5 bases). This CDR3 has 15 residues. V was trimmed by 2 bases and J by 7 bases, leaving 17 bases between them. Germline V gene sequence: CDR1 SGHTA, CDR2 FQGNSA. The CDR3 is CASSLRRDRRFEAFF. The CDR3 nucleotides read TGTGCCAGCAGCTTAAGACGGGACCGGCGATTTGAAGCTTTCTTT.

J is TRBJ1-1 and V is TRBV13; no clear D gene. The ends were cut back, 4 bases at V and 4 bases at J, with 13 bases in the middle. Germline CDR1 PRHDT, CDR2 FYEKMQ (reference sequence). The CDR3 runs to 14 residues. This chain's CDR3 is CASSSLARGTEAFF. CDR3 sequence (DNA): TGTGCCAGCAGCTCCCTGGCTCGCGGCACTGAAGCTTTCTTT.

The V call is TRBV19, the J call TRBJ2-6; 7 nucleotides align to TRBD1. The germline V gene has CDR1 LNHDA and CDR2 SQIVND (reference sequence). This CDR3 spans 18 amino acids. The trim removed 3 bases at V and 0 bases at J, leaving 8 bases unmatched. CDR3 region: CASSMGQGVASGANVLTF. CDR3 DNA sequence: TGTGCCAGTAGTATGGGGCAGGGGGTTGCCTCTGGGGCCAACGTCCTGACTTTC.

The chain has TRBV27 and TRBJ2-7; no clear D. V lost 2 bases and J 0 bases, leaving 8 bases between the germline ends. There are 14 residues in the CDR3. CDR1 MNHEY and CDR2 SMNVEV come from the germline V gene (reference sequence). CDR3 DNA: TGTGCCAGCAGTTTAAAAGAGACCTCCTACGAGCAGTACTTC. Protein sequence: CASSLKETSYEQYF.